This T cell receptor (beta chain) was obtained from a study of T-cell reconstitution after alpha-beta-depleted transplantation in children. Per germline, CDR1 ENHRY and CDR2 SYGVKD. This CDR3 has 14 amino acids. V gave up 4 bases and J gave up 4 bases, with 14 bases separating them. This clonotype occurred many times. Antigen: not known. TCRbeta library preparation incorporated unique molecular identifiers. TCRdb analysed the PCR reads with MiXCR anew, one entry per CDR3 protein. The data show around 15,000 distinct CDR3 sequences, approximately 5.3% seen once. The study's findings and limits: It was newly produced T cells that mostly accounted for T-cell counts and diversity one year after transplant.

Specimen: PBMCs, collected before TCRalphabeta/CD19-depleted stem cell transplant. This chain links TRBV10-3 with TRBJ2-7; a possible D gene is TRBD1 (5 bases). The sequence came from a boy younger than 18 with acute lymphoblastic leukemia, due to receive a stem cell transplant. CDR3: CAISGATDPYEQYF. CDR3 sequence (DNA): TGTGCCATCAGTGGGGCGACAGACCCTTACGAGCAGTACTTC.